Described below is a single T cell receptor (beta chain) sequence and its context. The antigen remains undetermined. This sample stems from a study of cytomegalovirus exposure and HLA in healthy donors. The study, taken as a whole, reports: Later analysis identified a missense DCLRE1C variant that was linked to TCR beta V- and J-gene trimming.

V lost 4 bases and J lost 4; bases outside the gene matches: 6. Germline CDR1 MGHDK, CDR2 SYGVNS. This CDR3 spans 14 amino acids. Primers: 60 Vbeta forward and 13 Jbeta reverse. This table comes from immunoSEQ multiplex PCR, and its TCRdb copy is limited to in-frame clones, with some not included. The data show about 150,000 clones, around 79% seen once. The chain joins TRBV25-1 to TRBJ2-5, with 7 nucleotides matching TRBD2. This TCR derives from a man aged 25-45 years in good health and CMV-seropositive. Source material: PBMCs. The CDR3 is CASSVGGSRETQYF. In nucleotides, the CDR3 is TGTGCCAGCAGTGTAGGCGGGAGTCGAGAGACCCAGTACTTC.